This T cell receptor (beta chain) originates from a study of T-cell memory formation after mild COVID-19. Overall study results and limits: Clones that contracted from day 15 to 85 were balanced CD4/CD8, while later expanders leaned CD4+. Most CD4+ clones that shrank were in CM and EM, while CD8+ ones turned up in EMRA.

This CDR3 contains 14 residues. Germline V gives CDR1 SGHRS, CDR2 YFSETQ. With 1 base clipped from V and 3 bases from J, the junction kept 2 bases outside the gene matches. Each CDR3 protein is one row after TCRdb ran MiXCR on the 5' RACE reads. The sample has 350,000 to 450,000 distinct CDR3 sequences; 20% are singletons. This clonotype was found a few times. Its antigen remains unknown. The chain employs TRBV5-1 and TRBJ2-7, with 9 nucleotides matching TRBD1. The sequenced sample was PBMCs or a T cell subset sorted from them (not recorded which). This sequence originates from an adult woman who had mild COVID-19 (a few samples of this study predate the infection). Cell type and time point are not known. In DNA, the CDR3 is TGCGCCAGCAGCTTGAGGACAGGGGTCTACGAGCAGTACTTC. This encodes CASSLRTGVYEQYF.